A selection of T cell receptor beta chains follows, all from one sample in a study of blood T cell repertoires in COVID-19. Sequenced by immunoSEQ multiplex PCR; TCRdb stores in-frame clones only, minus some. The table records 330,000 or so clones, about 87% of them present only once. The sequenced sample was peripheral blood. The receptors were gathered from a man aged 30 to 45 with COVID-19, enrolled during active disease. The CDR3 runs from the conserved cysteine through the conserved F or W. Fields, in order: D gene, clone size, V gene, J gene, CDR3 protein, CDR3 DNA. The D gene is left open where the match is weak. Expanded clones are given a class, and other clones once, few, many or no size at all.

-	-	TRBV4-1	TRBJ1-2	CASSHPTGVLYGYTF	TGCGCCAGCAGCCACCCTACAGGAGTTCTCTATGGCTACACCTTC
-	-	TRBV7-9	TRBJ2-1	CASSYTGGGDEQFF	TGTGCCAGCAGCTATACCGGGGGTGGGGATGAGCAGTTCTTC
TRBD1	-	TRBV5-1	TRBJ1-2	CASSTTGGNYGYTF	TGCGCCAGCAGCACCACAGGGGGTAACTATGGCTACACCTTC
TRBD1	-	TRBV18	TRBJ2-2	CASSPLGTEAGELFF	TGTGCCAGCTCACCGCTCGGGACAGAAGCCGGGGAGCTGTTTTTT
-	-	TRBV6-5	TRBJ2-1	CASSSGGSYNEQFF	TGTGCCAGCAGTTCGGGCGGGTCTTACAATGAGCAGTTCTTC
TRBD2	-	TRBV28	TRBJ2-7	CASSLLRTSGTADF	TGTGCCAGCAGTTTACTCCGGACTAGCGGGACGGCGGACTTC
-	-	TRBV3-1/TRBV3-2	TRBJ1-2	CASSGGGVGDYGYTF	TGTGCCAGCAGTGGGGGAGGGGTCGGCGACTATGGCTACACCTTC
-	-	TRBV6-5	TRBJ1-1	CASSYGQNTEAFF	TGTGCCAGCAGTTATGGGCAGAACACTGAAGCTTTCTTT
TRBD1	-	TRBV5-6	TRBJ1-1	CASSHRQGIMNTEAFF	TGTGCCAGCAGCCATAGACAGGGTATTATGAACACTGAAGCTTTCTTT
TRBD2	-	TRBV7-2	TRBJ2-1	CASSLAWEAPSGNNNEQFF	TGTGCCAGCAGCTTAGCGTGGGAGGCGCCTAGCGGGAATAACAATGAGCAGTTCTTC
TRBD1	-	TRBV6-5	TRBJ2-5	CASSPGTGLETQYF	TGTGCCAGCAGCCCCGGGACAGGTCTAGAGACCCAGTACTTC
-	-	TRBV28	TRBJ2-6	CASSLWGQGRSGANVLTF	TGTGCCAGCAGTTTATGGGGACAAGGGCGCTCTGGGGCCAACGTCCTGACTTTC
-	-	TRBV3-1/TRBV3-2	TRBJ1-3	CASSQVALNTIYF	TGTGCCAGCAGCCAAGTAGCCCTAAACACCATATATTTT
TRBD1	few	TRBV5-1	TRBJ1-6	CASSPGQNSPLHF	TGCGCCAGCAGCCCGGGACAGAATTCACCCCTCCACTTT
-	few	TRBV7-2	TRBJ1-5	CASSSPGHPQHF	TGTGCCAGCAGCTCCCCAGGCCACCCCCAGCATTTT
TRBD1	once	TRBV7-3	TRBJ2-1	CASSSQGGQEQFF	TGTGCCAGCAGCTCACAGGGGGGCCAAGAGCAGTTCTTC
TRBD1	-	TRBV5-6	TRBJ2-3	CASRGQNPDTQYF	TGTGCCAGCAGGGGACAGAACCCAGATACGCAGTATTTT
-	-	TRBV5-1	TRBJ2-5	CASSGGQQETQYF	TGCGCCAGCAGCGGGGGACAACAAGAGACCCAGTACTTC
TRBD1	once	TRBV27	TRBJ1-6	CASSLQGQGAQISPLHF	TGTGCCAGCAGTTTACAGGGACAGGGGGCGCAGATTTCACCCCTCCACTTT
TRBD1	-	TRBV5-4	TRBJ1-2	CASSLGGQGAKGYTF	TGTGCCAGCAGCTTGGGGGGACAGGGGGCTAAGGGCTACACCTTC
-	-	TRBV4-3	TRBJ2-6	CASSHPGSGANVLTF	TGCGCCAGCAGCCATCCAGGGTCCGGGGCCAACGTCCTGACTTTC
TRBD2	once	TRBV7-3	TRBJ2-1	CASSGSGSWNEQFF	TGTGCCAGCAGCGGAAGCGGGAGCTGGAATGAGCAGTTCTTC
TRBD1	-	TRBV19	TRBJ1-3	CASRPGTGSGNTIYF	TGTGCCAGTAGGCCCGGGACAGGTTCTGGAAACACCATATATTTT
TRBD1	few	TRBV6-1	TRBJ1-2	CASRDRDQAGYTF	TGTGCCAGCCGGGACAGGGATCAGGCTGGCTACACCTTC
-	-	TRBV9	TRBJ2-2	CASSLRTFTANTGELFF	TGTGCCAGCAGCCTACGAACATTCACAGCGAACACCGGGGAGCTGTTTTTT
TRBD1	-	TRBV6-5	TRBJ1-5	CASSYNGQGNQPQHF	TGTGCCAGCAGTTACAATGGACAGGGAAATCAGCCCCAGCATTTT
-	-	TRBV11-2	TRBJ1-2	CASSLLPINNYGYTF	TGTGCCAGCAGCTTACTTCCTATTAATAACTATGGCTACACCTTC
TRBD2	-	TRBV5-1	TRBJ2-7	CASSILAGVNYEQYF	TGCGCCAGCTCGATCCTAGCGGGAGTTAACTACGAGCAGTACTTC
-	once	TRBV6-5	TRBJ1-5	CASSYRDQPQHF	TGTGCCAGCAGTTATCGGGATCAGCCCCAGCATTTT
TRBD1	-	TRBV10-3	TRBJ1-2	CATMGGDRVYGYTF	TGTGCCACCATGGGGGGGGACAGGGTATATGGCTACACCTTC
TRBD1	once	TRBV24-1	TRBJ2-2	CATSDPGQGFGELFF	TGTGCCACCAGTGATCCGGGACAGGGTTTCGGGGAGCTGTTTTTT
TRBD2	-	TRBV27	TRBJ2-1	CASSPRLAGPRRNEQFF	TGTGCCAGCAGTCCCCGTCTAGCGGGACCGAGGAGAAATGAGCAGTTCTTC
TRBD1	-	TRBV10-1	TRBJ2-7	CASSDATGHSYEQYF	TGCGCCAGCAGTGATGCGACAGGGCACTCCTACGAGCAGTACTTC
TRBD1	-	TRBV4-3	TRBJ2-1	CASSQSQGGSEQFF	TGCGCCAGCAGCCAATCACAGGGGGGTAGTGAGCAGTTCTTC
TRBD1	-	TRBV29-1	TRBJ1-2	CSVEDLSLPLQGAFGYGYTF	TGCAGCGTTGAAGATTTAAGTCTCCCCTTGCAGGGGGCCTTTGGCTATGGCTACACCTTC
-	-	TRBV12-5	TRBJ1-2	CASGGGGFNYGYTF	TGTGCTAGTGGCGGCGGGGGTTTTAACTATGGCTACACCTTC
TRBD2	-	TRBV30	TRBJ2-1	CAWNKKSGTSGGYNEQFF	TGTGCCTGGAACAAGAAGTCCGGGACTAGCGGGGGTTACAATGAGCAGTTCTTC
TRBD1	-	TRBV5-4	TRBJ1-1	CASSLGQGLLGTEAFF	TGTGCCAGCAGCTTGGGACAGGGATTATTGGGGACTGAAGCTTTCTTT
TRBD2	-	TRBV20-1	TRBJ2-5	CSASSSGGPQETQYF	TGCAGTGCTAGTTCTAGCGGGGGCCCCCAAGAGACCCAGTACTTC
TRBD1	-	TRBV18	TRBJ2-3	CASSPDRDTQYF	TGTGCCAGCTCACCAGACAGGGACACGCAGTATTTT
-	-	TRBV15	TRBJ1-4	CATSRGTLKTSRATNEKLFF	TGTGCCACCAGCAGAGGGACTCTTAAAACCTCCCGTGCAACTAATGAAAAACTGTTTTTT
TRBD1	-	TRBV7-8	TRBJ2-2	CASSQGQGRAGELFF	TGTGCCAGCAGCCAAGGACAGGGGAGAGCCGGGGAGCTGTTTTTT
-	-	TRBV6-2/TRBV6-3	TRBJ1-3	CASSYAGQLFPSGNTIYF	TGTGCCAGCAGTTACGCAGGACAGCTTTTCCCTTCTGGAAACACCATATATTTT
TRBD1	-	TRBV19	TRBJ1-5	CASSIGPYRQGNQPQHF	TGTGCCAGTAGTATAGGCCCCTATAGACAGGGTAATCAGCCCCAGCATTTT
TRBD1	-	TRBV7-8	TRBJ2-7	CASSLGGTGAYEQYF	TGTGCCAGCAGCTTAGGGGGGACAGGGGCGTACGAGCAGTACTTC
-	-	TRBV5-6	TRBJ1-2	CASSPLQGGYGYTF	TGTGCCAGCAGCCCCTTACAGGGTGGTTATGGCTACACCTTC
-	-	TRBV11-2	TRBJ2-1	CASSLGTAYNEQFF	TGTGCCAGCAGCTTAGGGACAGCCTACAATGAGCAGTTCTTC
-	-	TRBV7-9	TRBJ1-1	CASSLPGWGEAFF	TGTGCCAGCAGCCTCCCGGGGTGGGGTGAAGCTTTCTTT
-	-	TRBV24-1	TRBJ2-1	CATSDTPINEQFF	TGTGCCACCAGTGACACACCGATCAATGAGCAGTTCTTC
-	-	TRBV19	TRBJ1-5	CATQRGQNQPQHF	TGTGCCACCCAACGTGGACAGAATCAGCCCCAGCATTTT